This T cell receptor (beta chain) originates from a study of blood T cell repertoires in COVID-19. TCRdb's copy holds only in-frame clones and misses some; the assay was immunoSEQ multiplex PCR. The table records about 150,000 clones, 86% of them present only once. J lost 5 bases, V lost 4 bases, and 9 bases had no gene match. Germline V gene sequence: CDR1 SGDLS, CDR2 YYNGEE. There are 14 residues in the CDR3. The TCR comes from a man aged 45-60 years with active or convalescent COVID-19. The sequenced material came from peripheral blood. The V and J genes are TRBV9 and TRBJ2-7; 7 positions agree with TRBD1. The CDR3 loop reads CASSPLTGSDEQYF. The DNA for the CDR3 is TGTGCCAGCAGCCCCCTGACAGGGAGCGACGAGCAGTACTTC.